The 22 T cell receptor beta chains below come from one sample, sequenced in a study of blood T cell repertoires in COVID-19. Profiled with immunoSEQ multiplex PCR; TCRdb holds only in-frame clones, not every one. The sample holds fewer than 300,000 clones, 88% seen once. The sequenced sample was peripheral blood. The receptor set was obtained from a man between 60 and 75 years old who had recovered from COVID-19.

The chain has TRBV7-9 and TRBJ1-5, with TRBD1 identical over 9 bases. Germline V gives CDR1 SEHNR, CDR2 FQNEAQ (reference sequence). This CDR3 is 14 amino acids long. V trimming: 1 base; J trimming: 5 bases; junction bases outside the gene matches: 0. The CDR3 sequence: CASSLGQGDQPQHF. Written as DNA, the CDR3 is TGTGCCAGCAGCTTAGGACAGGGGGATCAGCCCCAGCATTTT. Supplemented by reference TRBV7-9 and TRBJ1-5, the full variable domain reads DTGVSQNPRHKITKRGQNVTFRCDPISEHNRLYWYRQTLGQGPEFLTYFQNEAQLEKSRLLSDRFSAERPKGSFSTLEIQRTEQGDSAMYLCASSLGQGDQPQHFGDGTRLSIL.

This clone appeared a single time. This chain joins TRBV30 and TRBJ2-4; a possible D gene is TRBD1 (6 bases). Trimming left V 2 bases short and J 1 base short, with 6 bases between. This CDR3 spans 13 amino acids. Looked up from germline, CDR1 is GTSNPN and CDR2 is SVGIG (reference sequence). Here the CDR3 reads CAWSRGAKNIQYF. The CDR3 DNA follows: TGTGCCTGGAGTAGGGGGGCCAAAAACATTCAGTACTTC.

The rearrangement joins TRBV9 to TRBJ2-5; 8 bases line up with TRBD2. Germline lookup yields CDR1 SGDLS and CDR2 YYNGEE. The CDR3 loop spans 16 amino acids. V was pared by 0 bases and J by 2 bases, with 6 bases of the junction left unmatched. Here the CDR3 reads CASSVAIAGGQETQYF. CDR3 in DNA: TGTGCCAGCAGCGTAGCTATTGCGGGGGGACAAGAGACCCAGTACTTC.

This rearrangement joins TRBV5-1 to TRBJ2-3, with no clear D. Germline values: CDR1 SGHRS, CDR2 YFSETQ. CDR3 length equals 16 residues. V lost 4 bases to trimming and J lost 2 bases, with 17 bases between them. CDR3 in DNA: TGCGCCAGCAGCCCCATGACACGGCCGAACACAGATACGCAGTATTTT. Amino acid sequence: CASSPMTRPNTDTQYF.

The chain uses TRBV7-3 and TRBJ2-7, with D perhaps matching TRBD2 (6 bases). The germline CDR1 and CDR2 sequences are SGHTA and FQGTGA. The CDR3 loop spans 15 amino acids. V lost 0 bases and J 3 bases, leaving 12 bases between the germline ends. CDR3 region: CASSLTPGENYEQYF. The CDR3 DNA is TGTGCCAGCAGCTTAACCCCGGGAGAGAACTACGAGCAGTACTTC. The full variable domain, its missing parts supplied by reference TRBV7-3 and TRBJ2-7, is GAGVSQTPSNKVTEKGKYVELRCDPISGHTALYWYRQSLGQGPEFLIYFQGTGAADDSGLPNDRFFAVRPEGSVSTLKIQRTERGDSAVYLCASSLTPGENYEQYFGPGTRLTVT.

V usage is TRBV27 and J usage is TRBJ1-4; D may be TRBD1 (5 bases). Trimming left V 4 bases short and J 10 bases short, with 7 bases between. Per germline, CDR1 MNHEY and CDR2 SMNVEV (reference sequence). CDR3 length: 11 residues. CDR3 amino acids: CASSYRGKLFF. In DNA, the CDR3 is TGTGCCAGCAGTTATAGGGGAAAACTGTTTTTT. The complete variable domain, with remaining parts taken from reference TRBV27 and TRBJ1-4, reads EAQVTQNPRYLITVTGKKLTVTCSQNMNHEYMSWYRQDPGLGLRQIYYSMNVEVTDKGDVPEGYKVSRKEKRNFPLILESPSPNQTSLYFCASSYRGKLFFGSGTQLSVL.

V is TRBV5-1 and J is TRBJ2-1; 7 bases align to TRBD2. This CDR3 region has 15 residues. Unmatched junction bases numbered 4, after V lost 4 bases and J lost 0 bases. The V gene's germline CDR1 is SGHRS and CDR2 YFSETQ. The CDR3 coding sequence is TGCGCCAGCAGCCGAAGCGGGGCCTCCTACAATGAGCAGTTCTTC. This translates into CASSRSGASYNEQFF.

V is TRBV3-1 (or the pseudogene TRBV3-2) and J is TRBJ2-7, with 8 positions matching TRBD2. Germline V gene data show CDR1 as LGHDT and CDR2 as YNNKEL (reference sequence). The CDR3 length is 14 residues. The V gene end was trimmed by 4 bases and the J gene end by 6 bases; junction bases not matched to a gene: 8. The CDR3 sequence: CASSRSGEVGEQYF. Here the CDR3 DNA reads TGTGCCAGCAGCCGTAGCGGGGAGGTGGGCGAGCAGTACTTC.

In nucleotides, the CDR3 is TGTGCCTGGAGTGTCTTGGGGGCCCGGGTGGACGCTTTCTTT. As protein: CAWSVLGARVDAFF. The chain carries TRBV30 and TRBJ1-1; tentatively, D is TRBD1 (6 bases). CDR1 and CDR2 from the germline V gene are GTSNPN and SVGIG (reference sequence). Trimming stripped 0 bases from V and 11 bases from J, with 19 bases between. The CDR3 sequence is 14 residues long.

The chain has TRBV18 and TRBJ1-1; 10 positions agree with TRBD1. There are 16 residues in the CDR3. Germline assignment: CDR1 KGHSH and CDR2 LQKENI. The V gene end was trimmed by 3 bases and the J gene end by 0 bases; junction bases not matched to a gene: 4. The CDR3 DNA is TGTGCCAGCTCACCTGGGACAGGGGCACTGAACACTGAAGCTTTCTTT. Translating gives CASSPGTGALNTEAFF.

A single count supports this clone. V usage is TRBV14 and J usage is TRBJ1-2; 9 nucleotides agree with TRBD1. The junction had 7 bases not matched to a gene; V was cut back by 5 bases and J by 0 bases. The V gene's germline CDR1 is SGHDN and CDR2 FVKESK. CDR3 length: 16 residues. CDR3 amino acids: CASSFRDRAANYGYTF. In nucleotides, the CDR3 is TGTGCCAGCAGCTTCCGGGACAGGGCGGCTAACTATGGCTACACCTTC.

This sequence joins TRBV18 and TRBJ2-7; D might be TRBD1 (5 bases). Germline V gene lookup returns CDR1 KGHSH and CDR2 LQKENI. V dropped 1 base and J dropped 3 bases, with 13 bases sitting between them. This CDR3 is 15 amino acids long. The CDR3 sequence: CASSPLVGLNYEQYF. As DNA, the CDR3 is TGTGCCAGCTCACCACTAGTGGGGCTAAACTACGAGCAGTACTTC.

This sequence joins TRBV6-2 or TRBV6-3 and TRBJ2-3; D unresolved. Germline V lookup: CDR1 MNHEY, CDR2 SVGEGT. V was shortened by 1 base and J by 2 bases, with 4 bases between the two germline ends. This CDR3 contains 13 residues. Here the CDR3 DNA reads TGTGCCAGCAGTTACTACAACACAGATACGCAGTATTTT. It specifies CASSYYNTDTQYF.

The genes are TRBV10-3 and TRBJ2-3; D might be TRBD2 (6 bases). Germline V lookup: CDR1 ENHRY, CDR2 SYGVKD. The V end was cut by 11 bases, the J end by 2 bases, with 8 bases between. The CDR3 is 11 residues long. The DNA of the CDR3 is TGTGCCCTAGCGTTCACAGATACGCAGTATTTT. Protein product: CALAFTDTQYF.

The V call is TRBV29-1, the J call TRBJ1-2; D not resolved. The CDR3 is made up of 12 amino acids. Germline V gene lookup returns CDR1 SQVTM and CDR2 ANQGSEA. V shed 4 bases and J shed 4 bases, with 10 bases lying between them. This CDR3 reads CSVAREGYGYTF. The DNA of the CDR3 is TGCAGCGTTGCCCGGGAGGGCTATGGCTACACCTTC.

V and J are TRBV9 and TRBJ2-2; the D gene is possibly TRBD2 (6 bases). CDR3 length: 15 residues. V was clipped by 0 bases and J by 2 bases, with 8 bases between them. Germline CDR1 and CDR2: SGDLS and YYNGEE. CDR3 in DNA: TGTGCCAGCAGCGTAGGGGGGGAAAACACCGGGGAGCTGTTTTTT. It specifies CASSVGGENTGELFF.

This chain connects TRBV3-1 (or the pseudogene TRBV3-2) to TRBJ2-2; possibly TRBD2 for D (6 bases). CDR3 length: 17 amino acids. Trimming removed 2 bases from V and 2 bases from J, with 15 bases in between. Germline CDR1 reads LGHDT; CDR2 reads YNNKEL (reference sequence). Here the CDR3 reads CASSQSFGGPNTGELFF. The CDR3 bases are TGTGCCAGCAGCCAAAGCTTTGGAGGGCCAAACACCGGGGAGCTGTTTTTT.

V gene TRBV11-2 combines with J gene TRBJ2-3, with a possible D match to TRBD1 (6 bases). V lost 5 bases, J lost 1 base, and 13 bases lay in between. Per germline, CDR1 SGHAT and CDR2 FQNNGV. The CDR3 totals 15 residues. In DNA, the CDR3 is TGTGCCAGCAGCGACCAGGGGTTTGGCACAGATACGCAGTATTTT. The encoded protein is CASSDQGFGTDTQYF.

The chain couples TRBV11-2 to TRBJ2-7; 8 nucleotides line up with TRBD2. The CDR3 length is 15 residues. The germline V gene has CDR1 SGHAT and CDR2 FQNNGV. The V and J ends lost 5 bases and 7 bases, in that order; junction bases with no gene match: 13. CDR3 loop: CASSPTPSGGREQYF. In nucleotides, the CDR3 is TGTGCCAGCAGCCCAACCCCCTCGGGGGGGCGAGAGCAGTACTTC.

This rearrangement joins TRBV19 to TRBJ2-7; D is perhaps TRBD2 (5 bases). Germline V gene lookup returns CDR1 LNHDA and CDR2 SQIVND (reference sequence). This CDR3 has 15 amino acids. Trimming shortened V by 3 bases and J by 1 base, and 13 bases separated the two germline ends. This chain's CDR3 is CASSMSGVGSYEQYF. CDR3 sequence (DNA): TGTGCCAGTAGTATGTCCGGGGTCGGATCCTACGAGCAGTACTTC.

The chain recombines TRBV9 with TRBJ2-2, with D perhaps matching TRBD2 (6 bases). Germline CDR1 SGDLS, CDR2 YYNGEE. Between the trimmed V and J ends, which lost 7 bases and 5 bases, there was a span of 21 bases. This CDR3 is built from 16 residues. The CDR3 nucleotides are TGTGCCAGCCAACGGGATCGTGGAGGGAAGACCGGGGAGCTGTTTTTT. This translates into CASQRDRGGKTGELFF.

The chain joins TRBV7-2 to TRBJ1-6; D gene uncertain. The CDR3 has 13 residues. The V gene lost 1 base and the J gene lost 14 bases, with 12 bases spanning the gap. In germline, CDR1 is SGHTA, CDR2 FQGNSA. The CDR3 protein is CASSLGRRGTLHF. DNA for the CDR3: TGTGCCAGCAGCTTAGGGCGCCGCGGGACCCTCCACTTT.